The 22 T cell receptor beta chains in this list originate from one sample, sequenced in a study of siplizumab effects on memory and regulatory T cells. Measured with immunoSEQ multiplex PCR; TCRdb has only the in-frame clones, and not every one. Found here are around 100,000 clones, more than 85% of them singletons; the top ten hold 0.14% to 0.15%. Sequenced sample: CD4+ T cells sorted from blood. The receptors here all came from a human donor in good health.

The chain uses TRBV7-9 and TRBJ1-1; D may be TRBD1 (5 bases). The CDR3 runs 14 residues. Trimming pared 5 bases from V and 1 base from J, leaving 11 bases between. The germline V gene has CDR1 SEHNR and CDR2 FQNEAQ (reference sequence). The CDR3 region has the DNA TGTGCCAGCAGCCTGGGTGGGGCGAACACTGAAGCTTTCTTT. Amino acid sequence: CASSLGGANTEAFF. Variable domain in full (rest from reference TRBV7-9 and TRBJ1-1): DTGVSQNPRHKITKRGQNVTFRCDPISEHNRLYWYRQTLGQGPEFLTYFQNEAQLEKSRLLSDRFSAERPKGSFSTLEIQRTEQGDSAMYLCASSLGGANTEAFFGQGTRLTVV.

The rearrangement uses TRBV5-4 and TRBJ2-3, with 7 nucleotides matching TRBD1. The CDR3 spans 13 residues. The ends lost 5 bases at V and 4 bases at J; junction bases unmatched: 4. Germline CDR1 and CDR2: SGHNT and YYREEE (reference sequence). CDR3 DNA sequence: TGTGCCAGCAGAGGGGGCAGGGCAGATACGCAGTATTTT. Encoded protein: CASRGGRADTQYF.

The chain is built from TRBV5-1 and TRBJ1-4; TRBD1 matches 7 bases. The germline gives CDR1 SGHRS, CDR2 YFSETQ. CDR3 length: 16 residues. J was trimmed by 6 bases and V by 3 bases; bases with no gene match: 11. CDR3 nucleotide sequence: TGCGCCAGCAGCTGGAGGAGCTGGGACAGCGATGAAAAACTGTTTTTT. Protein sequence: CASSWRSWDSDEKLFF.

The CDR3 spells CASSDRVSGNTIYF. As DNA, the CDR3 is TGTGCCAGCAGCGACCGCGTCTCTGGAAACACCATATATTTT. The genes are TRBV9 and TRBJ1-3, with D hard to call. The germline V and J ends were trimmed by 3 bases and 0 bases, with 7 bases remaining between them. CDR1 is SGDLS and CDR2 is YYNGEE in the germline V gene. The CDR3 contains 14 residues.

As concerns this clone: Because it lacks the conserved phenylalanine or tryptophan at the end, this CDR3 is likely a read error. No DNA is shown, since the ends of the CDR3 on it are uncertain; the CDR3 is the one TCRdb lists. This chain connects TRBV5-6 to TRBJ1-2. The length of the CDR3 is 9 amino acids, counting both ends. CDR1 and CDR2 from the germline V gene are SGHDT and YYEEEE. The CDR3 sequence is CASSPGALG.

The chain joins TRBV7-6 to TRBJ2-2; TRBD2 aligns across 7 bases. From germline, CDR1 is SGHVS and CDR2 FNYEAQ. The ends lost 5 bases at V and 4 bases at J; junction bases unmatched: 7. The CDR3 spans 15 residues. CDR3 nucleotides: TGTGCCAGCAGCCCGAATAGGGAGGGCACCGGGGAGCTGTTTTTT. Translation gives CASSPNREGTGELFF.

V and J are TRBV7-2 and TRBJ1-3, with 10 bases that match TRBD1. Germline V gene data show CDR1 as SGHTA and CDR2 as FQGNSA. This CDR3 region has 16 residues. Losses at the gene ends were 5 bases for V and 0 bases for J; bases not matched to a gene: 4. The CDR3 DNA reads TGTGCCAGCAGCCCCCGACAGGGGGCCTCTGGAAACACCATATATTTT. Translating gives CASSPRQGASGNTIYF.

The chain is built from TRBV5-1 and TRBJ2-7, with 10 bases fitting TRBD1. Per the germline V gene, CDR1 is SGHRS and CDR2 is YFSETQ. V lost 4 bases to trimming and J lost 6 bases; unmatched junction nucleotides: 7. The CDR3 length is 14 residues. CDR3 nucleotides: TGCGCCAGCAGCCGAACCGGGACAGGGGCCGAGCAGTACTTC. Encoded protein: CASSRTGTGAEQYF.

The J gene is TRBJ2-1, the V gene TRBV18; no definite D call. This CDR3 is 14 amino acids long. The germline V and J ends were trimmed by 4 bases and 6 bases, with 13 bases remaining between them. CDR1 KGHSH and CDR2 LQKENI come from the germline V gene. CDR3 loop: CASSQLTQVNEQFF. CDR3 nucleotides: TGTGCCAGCTCACAACTAACCCAGGTCAATGAGCAGTTCTTC.

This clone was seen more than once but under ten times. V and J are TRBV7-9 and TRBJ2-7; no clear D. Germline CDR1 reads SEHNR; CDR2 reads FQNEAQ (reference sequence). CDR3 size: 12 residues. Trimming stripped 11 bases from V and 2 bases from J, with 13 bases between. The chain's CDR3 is CAFSPGAYEQYF. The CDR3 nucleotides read TGTGCCTTCAGTCCCGGAGCCTACGAGCAGTACTTC.

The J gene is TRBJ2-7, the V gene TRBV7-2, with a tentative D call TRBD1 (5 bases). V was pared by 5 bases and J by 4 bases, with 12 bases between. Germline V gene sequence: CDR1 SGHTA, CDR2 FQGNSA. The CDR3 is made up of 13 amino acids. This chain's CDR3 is CASSPITGYEQYF. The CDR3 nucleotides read TGTGCCAGCAGCCCCATCACAGGTTACGAGCAGTACTTC.

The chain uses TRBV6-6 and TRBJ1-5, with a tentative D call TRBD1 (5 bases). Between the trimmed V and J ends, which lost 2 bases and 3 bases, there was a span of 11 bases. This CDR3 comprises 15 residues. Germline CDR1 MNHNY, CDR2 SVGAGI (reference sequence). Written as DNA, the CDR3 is TGTGCCAGCAGTTACGACAGCTCCTTCAATCAGCCCCAGCATTTT. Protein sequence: CASSYDSSFNQPQHF.

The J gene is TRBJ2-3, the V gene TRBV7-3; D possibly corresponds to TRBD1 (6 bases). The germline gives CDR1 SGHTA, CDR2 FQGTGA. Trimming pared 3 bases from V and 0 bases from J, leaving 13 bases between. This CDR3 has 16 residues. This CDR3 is CASSFVGGSSTDTQYF. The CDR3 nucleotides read TGTGCCAGCAGCTTTGTTGGGGGCTCTAGCACAGATACGCAGTATTTT.

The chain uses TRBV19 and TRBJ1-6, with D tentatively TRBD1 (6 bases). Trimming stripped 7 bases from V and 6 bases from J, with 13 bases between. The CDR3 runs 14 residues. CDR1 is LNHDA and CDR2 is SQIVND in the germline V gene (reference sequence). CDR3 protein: CASTSGQSNSPLHF. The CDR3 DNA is TGTGCCAGTACCTCAGGACAGAGTAATTCACCCCTCCACTTT.

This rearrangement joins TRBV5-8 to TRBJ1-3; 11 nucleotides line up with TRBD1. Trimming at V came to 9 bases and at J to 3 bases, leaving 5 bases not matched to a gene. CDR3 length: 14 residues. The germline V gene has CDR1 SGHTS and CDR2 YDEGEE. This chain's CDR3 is CATTDRGLGNTIYF. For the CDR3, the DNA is TGTGCCACTACGGACAGGGGGCTTGGAAACACCATATATTTT.

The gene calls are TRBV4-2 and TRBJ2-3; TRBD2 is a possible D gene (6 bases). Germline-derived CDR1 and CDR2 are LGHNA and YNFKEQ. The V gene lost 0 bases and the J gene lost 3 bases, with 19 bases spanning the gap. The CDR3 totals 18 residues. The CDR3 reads CASSQEARDFGLTDTQYF. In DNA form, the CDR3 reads TGTGCCAGCAGCCAAGAGGCCCGGGACTTCGGTCTTACAGATACGCAGTATTTT.

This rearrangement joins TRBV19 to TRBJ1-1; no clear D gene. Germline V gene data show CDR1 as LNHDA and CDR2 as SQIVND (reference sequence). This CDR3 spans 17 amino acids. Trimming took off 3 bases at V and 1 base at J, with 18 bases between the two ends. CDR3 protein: CASSMRILASPNTEAFF. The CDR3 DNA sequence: TGTGCCAGTAGTATGAGGATTTTAGCCAGCCCGAACACTGAAGCTTTCTTT. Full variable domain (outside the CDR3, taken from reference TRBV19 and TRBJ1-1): DGGITQSPKYLFRKEGQNVTLSCEQNLNHDAMYWYRQDPGQGLRLIYYSQIVNDFQKGDIAEGYSVSREKKESFPLTVTSAQKNPTAFYLCASSMRILASPNTEAFFGQGTRLTVV.

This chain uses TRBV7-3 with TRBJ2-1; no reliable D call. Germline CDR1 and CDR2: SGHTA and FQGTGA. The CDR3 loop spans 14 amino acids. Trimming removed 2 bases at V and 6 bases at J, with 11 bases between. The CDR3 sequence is CASSLVAGRNEQFF. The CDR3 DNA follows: TGTGCCAGCAGCTTAGTTGCTGGGCGCAATGAGCAGTTCTTC.

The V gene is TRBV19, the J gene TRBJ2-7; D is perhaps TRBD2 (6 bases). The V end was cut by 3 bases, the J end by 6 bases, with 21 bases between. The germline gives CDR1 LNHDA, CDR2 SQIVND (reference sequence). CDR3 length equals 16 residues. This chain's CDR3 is CASSIGGVGTVGEQYF. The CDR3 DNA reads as TGTGCCAGTAGTATTGGCGGGGTGGGGACTGTCGGCGAGCAGTACTTC.

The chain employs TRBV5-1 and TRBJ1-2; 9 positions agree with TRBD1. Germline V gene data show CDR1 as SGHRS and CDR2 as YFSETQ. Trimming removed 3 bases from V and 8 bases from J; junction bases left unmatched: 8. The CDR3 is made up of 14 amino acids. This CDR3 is CASSSPGQGDGYTF. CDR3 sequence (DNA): TGCGCCAGCAGCTCGCCGGGACAGGGAGACGGCTACACCTTC. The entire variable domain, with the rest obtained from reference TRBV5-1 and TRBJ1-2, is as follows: KAGVTQTPRYLIKTRGQQVTLSCSPISGHRSVSWYQQTPGQGLQFLFEYFSETQRNKGNFPGRFSGRQFSNSRSEMNVSTLELGDSALYLCASSSPGQGDGYTFGSGTRLTVV.

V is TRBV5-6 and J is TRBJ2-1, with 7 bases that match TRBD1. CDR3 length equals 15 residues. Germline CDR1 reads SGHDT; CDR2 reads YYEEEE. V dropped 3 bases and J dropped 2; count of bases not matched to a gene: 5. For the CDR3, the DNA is TGTGCCAGCAGCTCTACGGACAGGACCTACAATGAGCAGTTCTTC. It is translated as CASSSTDRTYNEQFF.

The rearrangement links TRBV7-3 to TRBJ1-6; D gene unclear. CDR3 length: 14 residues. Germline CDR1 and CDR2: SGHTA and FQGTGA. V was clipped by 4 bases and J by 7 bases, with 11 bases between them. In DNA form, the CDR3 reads TGTGCCAGCAGCTCCGGGTCCATAAATTCACCCCTCCACTTT. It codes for CASSSGSINSPLHF.